Shown below are 22 T cell receptor beta chains from a single sample sequenced in a study of T cell responses to AZD1222 COVID-19 vaccine. Method: immunoSEQ multiplex PCR; TCRdb's copy keeps in-frame clones and lacks some. Here the sample spans 120,000 to 150,000 clones, less than 95% being singletons. This material consisted of peripheral blood, taken 28 days after the second dose of the MenACWY control vaccine. The receptors were sampled from an adult who received the MenACWY meningococcal vaccine as a control.

The chain combines TRBV19 with TRBJ1-1; D remains ambiguous. The V and J ends lost 2 bases and 5 bases respectively, with 9 bases between them. Germline V CDR1 and CDR2: LNHDA, SQIVND (reference sequence). The CDR3 is 13 amino acids. The CDR3 nucleotides read TGTGCCAGTAGTATACAAGGGATGACTGAAGCTTTCTTT. Residues: CASSIQGMTEAFF. Based on the CDR3 plus reference TRBV19 and TRBJ1-1, the full variable domain is DGGITQSPKYLFRKEGQNVTLSCEQNLNHDAMYWYRQDPGQGLRLIYYSQIVNDFQKGDIAEGYSVSREKKESFPLTVTSAQKNPTAFYLCASSIQGMTEAFFGQGTRLTVV.

This chain joins TRBV28 and TRBJ1-5; tentatively, D is TRBD1 (6 bases). V lost 2 bases and J 6 bases, leaving 17 bases between the germline ends. There are 16 residues in the CDR3. Germline V gene lookup returns CDR1 MDHEN and CDR2 SYDVKM. DNA of the CDR3: TGTGCCAGCAGTTTAGCCGCGGGGGGCGCGGGTCAGCCCCAGCATTTT. Amino acids: CASSLAAGGAGQPQHF.

The chain combines TRBV28 with TRBJ2-1; D ambiguous. The CDR3 has 14 residues. Deletions cut 4 bases from V and 5 bases from J, with 12 bases between. In germline, CDR1 is MDHEN, CDR2 SYDVKM. In DNA form, the CDR3 reads TGTGCCAGCAGTTCTCCCGACCGCAACAATGAGCAGTTCTTC. It specifies CASSSPDRNNEQFF.

V usage is TRBV23-1 and J usage is TRBJ2-2, with TRBD1 as a possible D gene (6 bases). TRBV23-1 is given ORF status, its function remaining uncertain. The V end was cut by 4 bases, the J end by 0 bases, with 15 bases between. CDR3 size: 17 residues. This chain's CDR3 is CASSPRTDFANTGELFF. The CDR3 region has the DNA TGCGCCAGCAGTCCACGGACAGACTTCGCGAACACCGGGGAGCTGTTTTTT.

With regard to this clone: Other DNA sequences in this specimen translate into the identical CDR3. V and J are TRBV28 and TRBJ1-2, with TRBD1 identical over 10 bases. The CDR3 spans 14 residues. The ends lost 5 bases at V and 5 bases at J; junction bases unmatched: 5. The V gene's germline CDR1 is MDHEN and CDR2 SYDVKM. The CDR3 loop is CASSLGQGVYGYTF. The DNA of the CDR3 is TGTGCCAGCAGTCTCGGACAGGGGGTTTATGGCTACACCTTC.

The CDR3 nucleotides are TGTGCCAGCAGCGCCGGGACGAACACTGAAGCTTTCTTT. Protein sequence: CASSAGTNTEAFF. J is TRBJ1-1 and V is TRBV9; D perhaps matches TRBD1 (5 bases). Looked up from germline, CDR1 is SGDLS and CDR2 is YYNGEE. V was cut by 3 bases and J by 1 base, with 7 bases left in between. This CDR3 has 13 residues.

A single count supports this clone. This chain joins TRBV5-1 and TRBJ1-5; 7 bases align to TRBD1. CDR1 is SGHRS, CDR2 YFSETQ, per germline. Trimming cost V 4 bases and J 6 bases; bases outside gene matches: 7. The CDR3 has 14 residues. The CDR3 protein is CASSGGQPGQPQHF. The CDR3 nucleotides read TGCGCCAGCAGCGGGGGACAGCCCGGTCAGCCCCAGCATTTT.

V usage is TRBV19 and J usage is TRBJ2-5; 10 bases fit TRBD1. Germline CDR1 LNHDA, CDR2 SQIVND (reference sequence). The CDR3 sequence is 15 residues long. Germline trimming cut 5 bases from V and 3 bases from J; bases unmatched to any gene: 6. The CDR3 DNA sequence: TGTGCCAGTAGTCCGGGACAGGGGAGAGAAGAGACCCAGTACTTC. Residues: CASSPGQGREETQYF.

The chain uses TRBV7-6 and TRBJ2-3; 8 bases map to TRBD1. CDR1 and CDR2 from the germline V gene are SGHVS and FNYEAQ. The CDR3 is 15 residues long. V was clipped by 5 bases and J by 5 bases; unmatched bases: 9. In DNA form, the CDR3 reads TGTGCCAGCAGCCCGACCGGGACAGGAATAGATACGCAGTATTTT. Protein product: CASSPTGTGIDTQYF. The variable domain in full, completed from reference TRBV7-6 and TRBJ2-3, reads GAGVSQSPRYKVTKRGQDVALRCDPISGHVSLYWYRQALGQGPEFLTYFNYEAQQDKSGLPNDRFSAERPEGSISTLTIQRTEQRDSAMYRCASSPTGTGIDTQYFGPGTRLTVL.

This clone was seen just once. Here the CDR3 reads CASSIQVNYGYTF. The CDR3 DNA sequence: TGTGCCAGCAGTATACAGGTTAACTATGGCTACACCTTC. This chain uses TRBV28 with TRBJ1-2, with D maybe TRBD1 (5 bases). With 5 bases removed from V and 1 base from J, the gap between germline ends came to 8 bases. The CDR3 is 13 residues long. Germline V gene data show CDR1 as MDHEN and CDR2 as SYDVKM.

The CDR3 sequence: CASSLERGRDGYTF. CDR3 nucleotide sequence: TGCGCCAGCAGCTTGGAGAGGGGGCGGGATGGCTACACCTTC. V and J are TRBV5-1 and TRBJ1-2; 7 positions match TRBD1. Losses at the gene ends were 0 bases for V and 6 bases for J; bases not matched to a gene: 5. Germline V CDR1 and CDR2: SGHRS, YFSETQ. The CDR3 has 14 amino acids.

The chain carries TRBV28 and TRBJ1-1; 8 nucleotides line up with TRBD1. Per germline, CDR1 MDHEN and CDR2 SYDVKM. The CDR3 spans 16 residues. Losses at the gene ends were 5 bases for V and 2 bases for J; bases not matched to a gene: 10. The CDR3 bases are TGTGCCAGCAGTCCCCATCAGGGGGCCCATAACACTGAAGCTTTCTTT. It is translated as CASSPHQGAHNTEAFF.

This chain connects TRBV19 to TRBJ2-6; TRBD2 is a possible D gene (7 bases). V gave up 3 bases and J gave up 2 bases, with 23 bases separating them. The length of the CDR3 is 20 residues. CDR1 is LNHDA, CDR2 SQIVND, per germline (reference sequence). CDR3 sequence: CASSIIPGGLSSAGANVLTF. CDR3 DNA: TGTGCCAGTAGTATCATTCCCGGGGGGCTTAGCTCTGCTGGGGCCAACGTCCTGACTTTC.

This sequence joins TRBV28 and TRBJ2-7; D is possibly TRBD1 (5 bases). Looked up from germline, CDR1 is MDHEN and CDR2 is SYDVKM. There are 13 residues in the CDR3. V dropped 6 bases and J dropped 5 bases, with 14 bases sitting between them. As DNA, the CDR3 is TGTGCCAGCAGCCTAGATCGACAGCACGAGCAGTACTTC. Protein sequence: CASSLDRQHEQYF.

V gene TRBV6-5 combines with J gene TRBJ1-4; 7 positions agree with TRBD1. The CDR3 is 12 residues long. The V segment lost 8 bases and the J segment 9 bases; nucleotides outside the gene matches: 6. Germline CDR1 and CDR2: MNHEY and SVGAGI. This CDR3 is CASRQGDQKLFF. CDR3 nucleotides: TGTGCCAGCCGACAGGGAGACCAAAAACTGTTTTTT.

The chain carries TRBV11-2 and TRBJ1-2; a possible D gene is TRBD1 (6 bases). CDR1 is SGHAT, CDR2 FQNNGV, per germline. The CDR3 consists of 14 residues. Trimming left V 5 bases short and J 5 bases short, with 15 bases between. CDR3 coding DNA: TGTGCCAGCAGCGGGCGGGACACCGTTTATGGCTACACCTTC. Amino acid sequence: CASSGRDTVYGYTF.

V usage is TRBV7-2 and J usage is TRBJ1-1, with D hard to call. Trimming removed 5 bases from V and 6 bases from J, with 19 bases in between. Germline loops: CDR1 SGHTA, CDR2 FQGNSA. The CDR3 sequence is 15 residues long. CDR3 amino acids: CASSPGLGRWAEAFF. As DNA, the CDR3 is TGTGCCAGCAGCCCCGGACTTGGGAGGTGGGCTGAAGCTTTCTTT.

V usage is TRBV19 and J usage is TRBJ1-1; D gene ambiguous. The CDR3 loop spans 13 amino acids. V lost 1 base to trimming and J lost 3 bases, with 6 bases between them. CDR1 LNHDA and CDR2 SQIVND come from the germline V gene (reference sequence). The DNA of the CDR3 is TGTGCCAGTAGTATAGGCCGTCACACTGAAGCTTTCTTT. Protein sequence: CASSIGRHTEAFF.

This chain uses TRBV3-1 (or the pseudogene TRBV3-2) with TRBJ2-1, with D perhaps assigned TRBD1 or TRBD2 (6 bases each). CDR1 and CDR2 from the germline V gene are LGHDT and YNNKEL (reference sequence). Trimming pared 4 bases from V and 8 bases from J, leaving 18 bases between. This CDR3 is built from 15 residues. In DNA, the CDR3 is TGTGCCAGCAGCCGACAGATAGGGGGGTTAGATGAGCAGTTCTTC. Protein: CASSRQIGGLDEQFF.

The chain links TRBV11-3 to TRBJ2-2; D might be TRBD2 (7 bases). V shed 3 bases and J shed 8 bases, with 10 bases lying between them. CDR1 is SGHNT and CDR2 is YENEEA in the germline V gene. The CDR3 extends over 13 amino acids. The CDR3 DNA is TGTGCCAGCAGCTTCGGGGGGCTGGGGGAGCTGTTTTTT. Amino acids: CASSFGGLGELFF.

The CDR3 sequence: CASSLGGQGLSNYGYTF. CDR3 coding DNA: TGCGCCAGCAGCTTGGGGGGACAGGGCCTCTCTAACTATGGCTACACCTTC. The chain recombines TRBV5-1 with TRBJ1-2; 9 bases fit TRBD1. This CDR3 is 17 amino acids long. V trimming: 0 bases; J trimming: 0 bases; junction bases outside the gene matches: 6. CDR1 is SGHRS and CDR2 is YFSETQ in the germline V gene. Supplemented by reference TRBV5-1 and TRBJ1-2, the full variable domain reads KAGVTQTPRYLIKTRGQQVTLSCSPISGHRSVSWYQQTPGQGLQFLFEYFSETQRNKGNFPGRFSGRQFSNSRSEMNVSTLELGDSALYLCASSLGGQGLSNYGYTFGSGTRLTVV.

This chain uses TRBV28 with TRBJ1-4, with unresolved D. This CDR3 is built from 11 residues. The V gene's germline CDR1 is MDHEN and CDR2 SYDVKM. V gave up 8 bases and J gave up 8 bases, with 9 bases separating them. CDR3 amino acids: CASSEKEKLFF. Here the CDR3 DNA reads TGTGCCAGCTCTGAGAAAGAAAAACTGTTTTTT.